The 8 T cell receptor beta chains listed next were all sequenced from one sample in a study of cytomegalovirus exposure and HLA in healthy donors. Measured with immunoSEQ multiplex PCR; TCRdb has only the in-frame clones, and not every one. The sample has roughly 130,000 clones, 85% to 90% seen once. Sequenced sample: PBMCs. All receptors derive from a man aged 25-45 years in good health and CMV-seronegative.

The rearrangement joins TRBV7-9 to TRBJ1-5; 7 bases map to TRBD1. The CDR3 is 14 residues long. Trimming at V came to 2 bases and at J to 5 bases, leaving 3 bases not matched to a gene. The germline gives CDR1 SEHNR, CDR2 FQNEAQ (reference sequence). The CDR3 DNA follows: TGTGCCAGCAGCTTAAACAGGGGAGATCAGCCCCAGCATTTT. Amino acid sequence: CASSLNRGDQPQHF.

The chain carries TRBV7-2 and TRBJ2-7, with 7 bases that match TRBD1. Trimming at V came to 5 bases and at J to 4 bases, leaving 8 bases not matched to a gene. Looked up from germline, CDR1 is SGHTA and CDR2 is FQGNSA. The CDR3 loop spans 14 amino acids. The CDR3 loop reads CASSHLGQVYEQYF. The CDR3 DNA follows: TGTGCCAGCAGCCACCTCGGACAGGTTTACGAGCAGTACTTC.

The CDR3 DNA follows: TGCGCCAGCAGTGATGGGGGGGGATACAATGAGCAGTTCTTC. As protein: CASSDGGGYNEQFF. The chain couples TRBV10-2 to TRBJ2-1; 7 positions agree with TRBD2. Germline V gives CDR1 WSHSY, CDR2 SAAADI. Trimming removed 3 bases from V and 4 bases from J; junction bases left unmatched: 3. This CDR3 is built from 14 residues.

The V gene is TRBV7-2, the J gene TRBJ1-1; D is unclear. Per germline, CDR1 SGHTA and CDR2 FQGNSA. The CDR3 consists of 13 residues. V was clipped by 5 bases and J by 0 bases, with 7 bases between them. The CDR3 loop reads CASSGLMNTEAFF. The CDR3 coding sequence is TGTGCCAGCAGCGGACTGATGAACACTGAAGCTTTCTTT.

This clone showed up just once. The gene calls are TRBV27 and TRBJ1-1; D uncertain. This CDR3 region has 18 residues. The V gene lost 4 bases and the J gene lost 2 bases, with 23 bases spanning the gap. Germline CDR1 is MNHEY and CDR2 is SMNVEV (reference sequence). The CDR3 region is CASSSNQRARVFNTEAFF. CDR3 coding DNA: TGTGCCAGCAGTTCTAACCAGAGGGCGCGAGTATTTAACACTGAAGCTTTCTTT.

The rearrangement joins TRBV11-2 to TRBJ1-4; TRBD1 is a possible D gene (5 bases). V dropped 7 bases and J dropped 2 bases, with 20 bases sitting between them. The germline gives CDR1 SGHAT, CDR2 FQNNGV. The CDR3 contains 17 residues. The CDR3 nucleotides are TGTGCCAGCACCCGTGAGGTGGGGCGGAATACTAATGAAAAACTGTTTTTT. Amino acids: CASTREVGRNTNEKLFF. Together with reference TRBV11-2 and TRBJ1-4, the CDR3 gives the full variable domain: EAGVAQSPRYKIIEKRQSVAFWCNPISGHATLYWYQQILGQGPKLLIQFQNNGVVDDSQLPKDRFSAERLKGVDSTLKIQPAKLEDSAVYLCASTREVGRNTNEKLFFGSGTQLSVL.

V and J are TRBV4-3 and TRBJ1-5; the D gene is possibly TRBD1 (6 bases). V was cut by 0 bases and J by 1 base, with 10 bases left in between. The CDR3 covers 16 residues. CDR1 is LGHNA and CDR2 is YSLEER in the germline V gene. Written as DNA, the CDR3 is TGCGCCAGCAGCCAAGATCGCAGGGGAAGCAATCAGCCCCAGCATTTT. It specifies CASSQDRRGSNQPQHF.

The V gene is TRBV18, the J gene TRBJ1-6; D call uncertain. Trimming left V 2 bases short and J 0 bases short, with 11 bases between. This CDR3 contains 17 residues. Germline loops: CDR1 KGHSH, CDR2 LQKENI. CDR3 coding DNA: TGTGCCAGCTCACCATCTCGCGTAAGCTCCTATAATTCACCCCTCCACTTT. It codes for CASSPSRVSSYNSPLHF.